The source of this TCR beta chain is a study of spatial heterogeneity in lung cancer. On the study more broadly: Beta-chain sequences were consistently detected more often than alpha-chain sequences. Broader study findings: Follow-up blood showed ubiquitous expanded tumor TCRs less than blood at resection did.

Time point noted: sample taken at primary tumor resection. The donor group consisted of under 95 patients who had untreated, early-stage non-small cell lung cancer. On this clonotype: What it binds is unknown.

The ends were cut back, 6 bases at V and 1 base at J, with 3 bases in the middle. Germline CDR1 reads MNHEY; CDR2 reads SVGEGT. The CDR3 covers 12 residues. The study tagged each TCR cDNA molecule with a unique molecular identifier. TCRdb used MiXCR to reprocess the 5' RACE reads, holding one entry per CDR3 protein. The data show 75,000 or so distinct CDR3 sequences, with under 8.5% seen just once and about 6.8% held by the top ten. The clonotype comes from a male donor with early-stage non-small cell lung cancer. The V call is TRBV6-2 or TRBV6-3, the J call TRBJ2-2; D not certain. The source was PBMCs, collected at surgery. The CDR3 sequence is CASSRNTGELFF. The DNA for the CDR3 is TGTGCCAGCAGCAGGAACACCGGGGAGCTGTTTTTT.